This entry describes one T cell receptor beta chain. It has no known antigen specificity. No base quality values were provided; no much bigger clone lies one nucleotide off. These data belong to a study of T cell responses to AZD1222 COVID-19 vaccine (dated by TCRdb to 2020 to 2022). About the study as a whole: AZD1222 recipients with second doses at about 4 weeks or about 12 weeks were pooled, because spike-specific TCR depth and breadth did not differ between schedules. TCR sequencing covered about 230 trial participants: about 210 given two doses of AZD1222 and 26 given two doses of MenACWY control vaccine. Trial participants were enrolled into age subgroups of 18-55, 56-69 and 70-plus years, which contained approximately 150, 28 and 58 TCR-sequenced participants, respectively. The full study reports these points: In the small 56-69-year group, the increase in depth fell short of significance, most likely because of low power. Vaccine-associated CD4 TCRs spanned the whole spike protein, with dominant responses in regions 160-218 and 743-854. No day 14 peak-response samples were available, so repertoires were characterized only after the peak T cell response. Participants were mostly white British and included more females than males, and it was suggested by the authors that clonal diversity may have been underestimated. Conclusions about previously exposed vaccinees are limited, since just five or six AZD1222 recipients were seropositive for SARS-CoV-2 at baseline. Epitopes outside the regions mutated in the B.1.351 and B.1.1.7 variants were reportedly recognized by nearly half of the unique spike-specific TCRs. After two AZD1222 doses, spike-specific TCR breadth and depth were significantly higher than at day 0 and than in MenACWY recipients.

Unmatched junction bases come to 8, with V trimmed by 6 bases and J by 1 base. Spanning cysteine to phenylalanine, the CDR3 consists of 15 amino acids. Of the read, only the CDR3 DNA is kept; its 45 bases are in frame from base 1. Sequences MNHEY (CDR1) and SVGAGI (CDR2) are obtained from the germline V gene. The CDR3 regions of human TCRbeta chains were analyzed by immunosequencing. Per the authors' processing: TCRs in the repertoires were matched against a reference library of SARS-CoV-2-specific TCRs that had been generated with the MIRA antigen-specificity platform. Breadth meant the fraction of unique TCRs that were SARS-CoV-2-associated, whereas depth meant the fraction of total T cells that were SARS-CoV-2-associated. Using the MIRA data, every spike-specific TCR was mapped to the spike region that the TCR reacted to and assigned to either a CD4 or a CD8 class. Log10-transformed breadth and depth values were compared by one-way ANOVA with Sidak's multiple comparisons tests. Not all clones reach the TCRdb copy of this immuneACCESS table, which keeps in-frame sequences only. Checked studies attribute under half of the gap to unresolved V genes and leave the rest unexplained. Clone size and V and J calls were adopted from that table, with D and trimming inferred from the DNA. For this sample there are about 86,000 clones; more than 90% appear just once. Of the sample, around 3% falls within the top ten clones.

The intended sense of this specimen's time point label: baseline before first vaccination. Samples from vaccinated people were obtained from the UK trials COV001 and COV002, which included a single-blind randomized controlled phase 2/3 trial of AZD1222 (ChAdOx1 nCoV-19) in healthy adults. For TCRbeta chain sequencing, PBMC samples were collected from trial participants at day 0 and at day 28 after the second dose. The sequence derives from an adult in good health. The sequence joins TRBV6-5 to TRBJ1-1; TRBD1 aligns with 7 central bases. Sequencing was performed on peripheral blood, taken on day 0 of AZD1222 vaccination. This receptor carries the CDR3 CASSQETGRNTEAFF. Read as DNA, the sequence is TGTGCCAGCAGCCAAGAGACAGGGAGGAACACTGAAGCTTTCTTT.